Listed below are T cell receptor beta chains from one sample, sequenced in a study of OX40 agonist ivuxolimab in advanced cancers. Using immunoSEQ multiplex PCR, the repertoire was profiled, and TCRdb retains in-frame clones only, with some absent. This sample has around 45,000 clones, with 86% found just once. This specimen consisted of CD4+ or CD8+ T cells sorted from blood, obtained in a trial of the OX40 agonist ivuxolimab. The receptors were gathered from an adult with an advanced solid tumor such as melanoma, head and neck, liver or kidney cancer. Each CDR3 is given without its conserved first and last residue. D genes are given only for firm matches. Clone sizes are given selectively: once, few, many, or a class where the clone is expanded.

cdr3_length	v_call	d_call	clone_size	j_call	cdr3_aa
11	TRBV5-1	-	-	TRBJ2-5	ASSLGQQETQY
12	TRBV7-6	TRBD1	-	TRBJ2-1	ASSFTGDYNEQF
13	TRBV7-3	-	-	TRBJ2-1	ASSQTISSYNEQF
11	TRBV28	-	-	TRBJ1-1	ASSFLMNTEAF
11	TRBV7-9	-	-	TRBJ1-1	ASSLPSNTEAF
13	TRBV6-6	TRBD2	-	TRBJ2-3	ASSKRGGQPDTQY
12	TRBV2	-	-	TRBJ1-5	ASSDSYSNQPQH
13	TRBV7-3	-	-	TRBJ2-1	ASSLFQSTRGEQF
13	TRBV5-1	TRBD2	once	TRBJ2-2	ASSLAGEHTGELF
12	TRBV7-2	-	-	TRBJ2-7	ASSLTGRVYEQY
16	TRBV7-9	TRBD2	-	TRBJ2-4	ASSLLSLRGVAKNIQY
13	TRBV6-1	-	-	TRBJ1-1	ASSEAQRLNTEAF
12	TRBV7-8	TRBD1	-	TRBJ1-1	ASSMGQANTEAF
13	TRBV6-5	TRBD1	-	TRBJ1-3	ASRSQGAFGNTIY
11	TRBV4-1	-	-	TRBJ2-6	ASSPAGANVLT
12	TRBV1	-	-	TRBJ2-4	TSSLSRAKNIQY
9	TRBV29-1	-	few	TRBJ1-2	SVTTGSDYT
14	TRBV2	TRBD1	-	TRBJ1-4	ASSSYTGTANEKLF
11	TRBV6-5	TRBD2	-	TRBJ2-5	ASKPGGRETQY
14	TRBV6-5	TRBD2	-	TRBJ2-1	ASSYRLAGGYNEQF
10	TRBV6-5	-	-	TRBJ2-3	ASSYSSDTQY
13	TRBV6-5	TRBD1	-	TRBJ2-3	ASSFGTGNTDTQY
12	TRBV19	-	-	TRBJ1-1	ASSLPRLNTEAF
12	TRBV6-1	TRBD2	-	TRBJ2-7	ASVTGTTLEEQY
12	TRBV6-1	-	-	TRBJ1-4	ASSAAGGDEKLF
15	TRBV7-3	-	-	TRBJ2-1	ASSLISAGAIHNEQF
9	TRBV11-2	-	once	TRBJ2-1	ASSRVNEQF
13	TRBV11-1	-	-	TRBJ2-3	ASSSPGARADTQY
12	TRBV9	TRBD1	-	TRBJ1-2	ASSVGQGIYGYT
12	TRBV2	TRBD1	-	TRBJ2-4	ASWKGTGINIQY
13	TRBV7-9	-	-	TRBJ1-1	ASSLAGGWKAEAF
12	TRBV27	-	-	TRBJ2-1	ASSARPGFSEQF
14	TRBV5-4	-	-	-	ASSPTPSRISYEQY
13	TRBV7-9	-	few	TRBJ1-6	ATEVAGWNNSPLH
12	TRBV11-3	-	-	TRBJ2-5	ASSFSVKRETQY